The 17 T cell receptor beta chains below come from one sample, sequenced in a study of early stage breast cancer tumors (dated by TCRdb to 2015 to 2018). The library was prepared using the immunoSEQ multiplex PCR assay. TCRdb carries this immuneACCESS record with in-frame sequences only. Its versions omit some clonotypes, under half of them owing to an unresolved V gene in the studies checked, with the rest unexplained. Within this sample are 25,000 to 35,000 clones, with roughly two thirds of them counted one time only. Together, the top ten hold 33% of the sample. Material: blood. The receptors originated from a person aged 45 to 59 with breast cancer.

The chain uses TRBV27 and TRBJ2-1, with D tentatively TRBD1 or TRBD2 (5 bases each). Germline lookup yields CDR1 MNHEY and CDR2 SMNVEV (reference sequence). The CDR3 has 14 amino acids. V was cut by 7 bases and J by 7 bases, with 17 bases left in between. The DNA for the CDR3 is TGTGCCAGCAAGGGACGCCCCTCGGGTAATGAGCAGTTCTTC. As protein: CASKGRPSGNEQFF.

The chain employs TRBV6-1 and TRBJ1-2; no firm D call. The germline V gene encodes CDR1 MNHNS and CDR2 SASEGT. This CDR3 has 13 residues. The ends were cut back, 1 base at V and 2 bases at J, with 5 bases in the middle. In DNA form, the CDR3 reads TGTGCCAGCAGTGAAGGGGGAAACTATGGCTACACCTTC. This encodes CASSEGGNYGYTF.

The chain combines TRBV5-8 with TRBJ1-1; D may be TRBD1 (5 bases). V gave up 0 bases and J gave up 8 bases, with 8 bases separating them. This CDR3 spans 12 amino acids. In germline, CDR1 is SGHTS, CDR2 YDEGEE. The CDR3 region is CASSLAWGEAFF. DNA for the CDR3: TGTGCCAGCAGCTTGGCATGGGGCGAAGCTTTCTTT.

The rearrangement uses TRBV2 and TRBJ1-3; D may be TRBD1 (6 bases). Per germline, CDR1 SNHLY and CDR2 FYNNEI. There are 16 residues in the CDR3. The ends were cut back, 5 bases at V and 0 bases at J, with 14 bases in the middle. CDR3 in DNA: TGTGCCAGCAGTTTTGGACAGCCGTTCTCTGGAAACACCATATATTTT. Residues: CASSFGQPFSGNTIYF.

The J gene is TRBJ2-3, the V gene TRBV27; D is unresolved. CDR3 length: 13 amino acids. Germline V lookup: CDR1 MNHEY, CDR2 SMNVEV (reference sequence). Trimming stripped 3 bases from V and 8 bases from J, with 12 bases between. The CDR3 DNA is TGTGCCAGCAGTTTGGACCCCCTAGGTACGCAGTATTTT. Protein product: CASSLDPLGTQYF.

This clone is a singleton in its sample. Written as DNA, the CDR3 is TGTGCCTGGAGTCGCGGTAGCGGGAGGGGATACAATGAGCAGTTCTTC. Its translation: CAWSRGSGRGYNEQFF. This chain uses TRBV30 with TRBJ2-1; TRBD2 matches at 11 bases. Losses at the gene ends were 2 bases for V and 4 bases for J; bases not matched to a gene: 7. The CDR3 has 16 residues. The germline gives CDR1 GTSNPN, CDR2 SVGIG (reference sequence).

J is TRBJ1-5 and V is TRBV4-1; D call uncertain. CDR1 is MGHRA and CDR2 is YSYEKL in the germline V gene. Trimming shortened V by 0 bases and J by 2 bases, and 5 bases separated the two germline ends. The CDR3 contains 14 residues. Here the CDR3 reads CASSQDIRNQPQHF. The DNA for the CDR3 is TGCGCCAGCAGCCAAGATATCCGCAATCAGCCCCAGCATTTT.

The chain combines TRBV29-1 with TRBJ1-2; a weak D match, TRBD1 (6 bases). Trimming cost V 5 bases and J 2 bases, with 12 bases left between them. The germline CDR1 and CDR2 sequences are SQVTM and ANQGSEA. The CDR3 loop spans 13 amino acids. The CDR3 region has the DNA TGCAGCGTTACCACAGGGACGAACTATGGCTACACCTTC. It specifies CSVTTGTNYGYTF.

V is TRBV5-6 and J is TRBJ1-2; D may be TRBD1 (6 bases). V lost 4 bases, J lost 6 bases, and 10 bases lay in between. CDR1 SGHDT and CDR2 YYEEEE come from the germline V gene. The CDR3 consists of 12 residues. CDR3 loop: CASSPYRDGYTF. In nucleotides, the CDR3 is TGTGCCAGCAGCCCCTACAGGGATGGCTACACCTTC.

V usage is TRBV19 and J usage is TRBJ1-1, with a weak D call TRBD1 (6 bases). Germline values: CDR1 LNHDA, CDR2 SQIVND (reference sequence). The CDR3 is 16 residues long. Trimming took off 2 bases at V and 6 bases at J, with 19 bases between the two ends. The CDR3 is CASSIRRRGLRAEAFF. Here the CDR3 DNA reads TGTGCCAGTAGTATAAGACGGCGGGGGCTGAGGGCTGAAGCTTTCTTT.

This chain links TRBV2 with TRBJ1-1, with D possibly being TRBD1 (5 bases). Germline CDR1 SNHLY, CDR2 FYNNEI. This CDR3 has 15 amino acids. The V end lost 1 base, the J end lost 5 bases, and 14 bases lay between the germline ends. CDR3 sequence reads: CASSEGRGVGTEAFF. In DNA, the CDR3 is TGTGCCAGCAGTGAAGGTCGGGGGGTAGGGACTGAAGCTTTCTTT.

This clone has just a few counts. The V call is TRBV4-2, the J call TRBJ1-1; no clear D gene. The V gene lost 1 base and the J gene lost 8 bases, with 14 bases spanning the gap. This CDR3 has 14 residues. The germline V gene encodes CDR1 LGHNA and CDR2 YNFKEQ. The CDR3 nucleotides are TGTGCCAGCAGCCAAGGGGAGGCGACAAGAGAAGCTTTCTTT. Its protein is CASSQGEATREAFF.

The chain couples TRBV9 to TRBJ2-2; D perhaps matches TRBD2 (6 bases). Trimming cost V 4 bases and J 3 bases, with 16 bases left between them. Germline V gene lookup returns CDR1 SGDLS and CDR2 YYNGEE. The CDR3 is made up of 16 amino acids. Written as DNA, the CDR3 is TGTGCCAGCAGCTCCAATCCGGGAGATTACACCGGGGAGCTGTTTTTT. Translated, it gives CASSSNPGDYTGELFF.

The V and J genes are TRBV5-6 and TRBJ2-5; D might be TRBD2 (6 bases). The CDR3 runs to 16 residues. The germline V gene encodes CDR1 SGHDT and CDR2 YYEEEE. The germline V and J ends were trimmed by 4 bases and 4 bases, with 20 bases remaining between them. The CDR3 spells CASSPNPAGRLETQYF. The CDR3 DNA reads TGTGCCAGCAGCCCAAACCCCGCGGGGCGCTTAGAGACCCAGTACTTC.

The V call is TRBV19, the J call TRBJ1-1; D not certain. Germline values: CDR1 LNHDA, CDR2 SQIVND (reference sequence). The CDR3 consists of 13 residues. The germline V and J ends were trimmed by 3 bases and 6 bases, with 11 bases remaining between them. CDR3 amino acids: CASSIDARAEAFF. DNA for the CDR3: TGTGCCAGTAGTATTGACGCCCGGGCTGAAGCTTTCTTT.

The chain uses TRBV19 and TRBJ1-2; D gene uncertain. Germline V gene sequence: CDR1 LNHDA, CDR2 SQIVND (reference sequence). Between the trimmed V and J ends, which lost 8 bases and 8 bases, there was a span of 12 bases. The CDR3 has 11 amino acids. The CDR3 DNA is TGTGCCAGTGAGACGGCCTTAGGCTACACCTTC. Its translation: CASETALGYTF.

This rearrangement joins TRBV5-6 to TRBJ2-3; 8 nucleotides match TRBD2. CDR1 and CDR2 (germline): SGHDT, YYEEEE. The junction had 11 bases not matched to a gene; V was cut back by 2 bases and J by 6 bases. This CDR3 contains 16 residues. CDR3: CASSFRTSKPSDTQYF. CDR3 nucleotides: TGTGCCAGCAGCTTCAGGACTAGCAAACCCTCGGATACGCAGTATTTT.